The table lists the clone carrying this TCR beta chain with a few counts. Its antigen is undetermined. This CDR3 is 11 amino acids long. V was shortened by 6 bases and J by 10 bases, with 9 bases between the two germline ends. Germline V gene sequence: CDR1 MNHNS, CDR2 SASEGT. These data belong to a study of vaccination and CD4 T cells after COVID-19. The wider study: The stimulating agents, overlapping spike peptides, came from SARS-CoV-2, HCoV-NL63, HCoV-OC43 and HCoV-229E. Study conclusions and caveats: The median SARS-CoV-2-reactive clonotype number increased from around 19 to 38, without statistical significance.

The Oncomine TCR Beta short-read assay was applied to DNA of cultured CD4+ T cells. One entry per CDR3 protein results from TCRdb running MiXCR on the PCR reads. In the table there are about 15,000 distinct CDR3 sequences, roughly a fifth of which are singletons. Treatment here: approximately nine-day PBMC culture with coronavirus spike peptide pools or control peptides (ViraFEST assay). Negative nucleocapsid antibodies before and after vaccination showed no prior SARS-CoV-2 infection in healthy vaccine recipients. Negative selection isolated the CD4+ T cells once the cells had been cultured for 9 to 11 days.

This TCR was sampled from a human donor who received a COVID-19 vaccine. The rearrangement joins TRBV6-1 to TRBJ1-4; D is unclear. The source material was CD4+ T cells from blood, cultured in vitro, sampled before SARS-CoV-2 vaccination. Written as DNA, the CDR3 is TGTGCCAGCAGATCCGAAGGAAAACTGTTTTTT. Amino acids: CASRSEGKLFF.